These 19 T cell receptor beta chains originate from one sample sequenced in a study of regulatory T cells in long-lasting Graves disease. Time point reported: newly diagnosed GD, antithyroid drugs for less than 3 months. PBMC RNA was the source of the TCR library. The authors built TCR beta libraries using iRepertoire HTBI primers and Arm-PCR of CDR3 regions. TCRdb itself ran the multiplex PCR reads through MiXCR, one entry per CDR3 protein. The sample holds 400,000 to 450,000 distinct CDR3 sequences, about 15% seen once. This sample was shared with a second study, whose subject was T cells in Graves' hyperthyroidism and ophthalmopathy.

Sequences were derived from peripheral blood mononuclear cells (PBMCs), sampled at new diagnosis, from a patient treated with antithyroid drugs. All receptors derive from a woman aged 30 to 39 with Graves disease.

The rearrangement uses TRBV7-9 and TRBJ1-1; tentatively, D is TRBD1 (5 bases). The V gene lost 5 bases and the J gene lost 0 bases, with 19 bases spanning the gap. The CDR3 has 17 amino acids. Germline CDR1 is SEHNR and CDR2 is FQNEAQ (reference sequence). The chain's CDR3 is CASSPQGVLFLNTEAFF. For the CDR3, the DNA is TGTGCCAGCAGCCCCCAAGGGGTACTATTCCTGAACACTGAAGCTTTCTTT.

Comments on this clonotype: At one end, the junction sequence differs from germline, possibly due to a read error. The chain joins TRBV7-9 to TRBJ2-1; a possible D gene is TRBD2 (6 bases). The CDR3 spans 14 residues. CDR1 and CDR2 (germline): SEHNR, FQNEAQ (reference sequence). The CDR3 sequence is CGSSLSAGGNEQFF. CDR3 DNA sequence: TGTGGCAGCAGCTTATCGGCCGGGGGCAATGAGCAGTTCTTC.

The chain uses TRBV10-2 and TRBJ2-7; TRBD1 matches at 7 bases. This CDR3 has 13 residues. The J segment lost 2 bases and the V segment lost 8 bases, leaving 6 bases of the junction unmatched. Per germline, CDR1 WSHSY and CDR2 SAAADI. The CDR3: CASQGDGTYEQYF. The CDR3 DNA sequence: TGCGCCAGCCAGGGGGACGGGACCTACGAGCAGTACTTC.

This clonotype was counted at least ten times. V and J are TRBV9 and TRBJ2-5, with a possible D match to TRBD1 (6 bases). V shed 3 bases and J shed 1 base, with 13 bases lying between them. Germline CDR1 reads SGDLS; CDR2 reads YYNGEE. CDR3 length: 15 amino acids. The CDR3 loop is CASSASGTPQETQYF. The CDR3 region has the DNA TGTGCCAGCAGCGCATCCGGGACACCCCAAGAGACCCAGTACTTC.

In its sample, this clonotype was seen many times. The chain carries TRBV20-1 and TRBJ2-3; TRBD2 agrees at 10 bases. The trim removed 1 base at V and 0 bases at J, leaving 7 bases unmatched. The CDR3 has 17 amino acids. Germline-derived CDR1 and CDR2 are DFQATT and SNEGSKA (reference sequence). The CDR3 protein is CSARGASGRGSTDTQYF. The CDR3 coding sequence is TGCAGTGCTAGAGGGGCTAGCGGGAGAGGTAGCACAGATACGCAGTATTTT.

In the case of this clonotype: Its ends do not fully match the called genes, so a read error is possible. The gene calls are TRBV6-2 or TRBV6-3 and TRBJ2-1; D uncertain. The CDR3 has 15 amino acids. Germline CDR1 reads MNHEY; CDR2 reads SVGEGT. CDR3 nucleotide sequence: TGTGCCAGCAGTTCCGGATCCAGTGTGTACAGTGAGCAGTTCTTC. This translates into CASSSGSSVYSEQFF.

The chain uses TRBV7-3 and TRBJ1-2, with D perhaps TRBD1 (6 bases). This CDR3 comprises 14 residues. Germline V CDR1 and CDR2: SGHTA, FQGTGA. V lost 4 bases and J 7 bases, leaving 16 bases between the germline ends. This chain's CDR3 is CASSSTGSRGGYTF. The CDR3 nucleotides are TGTGCCAGCAGCTCTACAGGGTCCAGGGGTGGCTACACCTTC.

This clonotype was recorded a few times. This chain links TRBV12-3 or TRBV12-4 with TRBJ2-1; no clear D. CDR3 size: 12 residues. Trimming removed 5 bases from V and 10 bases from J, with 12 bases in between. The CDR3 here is CASSLRIEEQFF. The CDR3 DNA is TGTGCCAGCAGTCTACGGATTGAAGAGCAGTTCTTC.

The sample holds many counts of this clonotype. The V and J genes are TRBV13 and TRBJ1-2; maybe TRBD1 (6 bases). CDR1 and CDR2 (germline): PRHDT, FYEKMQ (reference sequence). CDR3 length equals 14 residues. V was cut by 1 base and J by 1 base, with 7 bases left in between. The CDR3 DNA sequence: TGTGCCAGCAGCTTAGAGGGGGGTAACTATGGCTACACCTTC. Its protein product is CASSLEGGNYGYTF.

CDR3 protein: CSAPSPRGRAGETQYF. The CDR3 DNA reads TGCAGTGCTCCGTCGCCCCGGGGGAGGGCGGGAGAGACCCAGTACTTC. The V and J genes are TRBV20-1 and TRBJ2-5, with 7 bases that match TRBD2. This CDR3 contains 16 residues. V dropped 5 bases and J dropped 4; count of bases not matched to a gene: 16. Per the germline V gene, CDR1 is DFQATT and CDR2 is SNEGSKA (reference sequence).

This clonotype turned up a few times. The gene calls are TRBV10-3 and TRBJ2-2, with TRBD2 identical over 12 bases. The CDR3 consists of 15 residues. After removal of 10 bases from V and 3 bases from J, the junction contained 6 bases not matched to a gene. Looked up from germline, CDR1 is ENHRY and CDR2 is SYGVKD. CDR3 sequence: CASGLAGGDTGELFF. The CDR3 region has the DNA TGTGCCAGCGGGCTAGCGGGAGGGGACACCGGGGAGCTGTTTTTT.

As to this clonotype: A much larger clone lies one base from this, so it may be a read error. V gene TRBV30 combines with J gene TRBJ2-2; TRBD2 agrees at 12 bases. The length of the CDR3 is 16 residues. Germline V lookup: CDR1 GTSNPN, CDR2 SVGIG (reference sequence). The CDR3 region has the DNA TGTGGCTGGAGTGACACTAGCGGGAGGTCAACCGGGGAGCTGTTTTTT. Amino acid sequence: CGWSDTSGRSTGELFF.

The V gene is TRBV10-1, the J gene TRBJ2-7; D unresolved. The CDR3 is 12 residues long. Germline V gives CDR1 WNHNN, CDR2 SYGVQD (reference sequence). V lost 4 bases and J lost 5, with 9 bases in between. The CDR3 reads CASSGVRNEQYF. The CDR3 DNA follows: TGCGCCAGCAGTGGTGTAAGGAACGAGCAGTACTTC.

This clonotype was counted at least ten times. The CDR3 spells CSVEGVGAYEQYF. The CDR3 DNA follows: TGCAGCGTTGAAGGGGTTGGGGCCTACGAGCAGTACTTC. V gene TRBV29-1 combines with J gene TRBJ2-7, with D uncertain. This CDR3 contains 13 residues. Per germline, CDR1 SQVTM and CDR2 ANQGSEA. V lost 1 base and J 2 bases, leaving 9 bases between the germline ends.

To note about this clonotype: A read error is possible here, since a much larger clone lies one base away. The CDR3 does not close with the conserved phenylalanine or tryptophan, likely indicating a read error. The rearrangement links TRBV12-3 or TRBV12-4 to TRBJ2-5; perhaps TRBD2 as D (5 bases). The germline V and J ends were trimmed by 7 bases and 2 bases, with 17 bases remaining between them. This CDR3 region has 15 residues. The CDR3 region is CASTSGGLTQETQYL. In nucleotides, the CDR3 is TGTGCCAGCACTTCGGGTGGACTGACACAAGAGACCCAGTACCTC.

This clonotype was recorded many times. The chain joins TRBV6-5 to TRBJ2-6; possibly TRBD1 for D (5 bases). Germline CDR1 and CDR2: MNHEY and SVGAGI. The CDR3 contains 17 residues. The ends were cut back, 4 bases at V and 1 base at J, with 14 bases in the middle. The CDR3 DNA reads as TGTGCCAGCAGTTCGCCAGGGATGGGATCTGGGGCCAACGTCCTGACTTTC. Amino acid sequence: CASSSPGMGSGANVLTF.

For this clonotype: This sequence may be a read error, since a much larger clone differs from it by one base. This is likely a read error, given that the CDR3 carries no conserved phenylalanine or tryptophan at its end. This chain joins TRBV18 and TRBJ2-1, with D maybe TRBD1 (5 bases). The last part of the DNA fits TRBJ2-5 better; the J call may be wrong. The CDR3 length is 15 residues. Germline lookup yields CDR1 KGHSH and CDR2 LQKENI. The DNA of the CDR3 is TGTGCCAGCTCACCAATGGGGCGGAAAGAAGAGACCCAGTACCTC. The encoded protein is CASSPMGRKEETQYL.

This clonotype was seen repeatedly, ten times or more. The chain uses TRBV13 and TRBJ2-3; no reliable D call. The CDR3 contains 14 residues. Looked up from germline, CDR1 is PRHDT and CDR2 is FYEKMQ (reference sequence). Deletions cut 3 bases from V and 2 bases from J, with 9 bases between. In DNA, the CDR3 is TGTGCCAGCAGCTTCGGACGAGACACAGATACGCAGTATTTT. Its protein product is CASSFGRDTDTQYF.

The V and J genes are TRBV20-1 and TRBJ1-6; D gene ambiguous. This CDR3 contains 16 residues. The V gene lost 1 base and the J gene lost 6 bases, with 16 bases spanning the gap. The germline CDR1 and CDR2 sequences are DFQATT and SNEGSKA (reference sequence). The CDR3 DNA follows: TGCAGTGCTAGAGCCGGGCCTTCCTCCGGTAATTCACCCCTCCACTTT. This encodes CSARAGPSSGNSPLHF.